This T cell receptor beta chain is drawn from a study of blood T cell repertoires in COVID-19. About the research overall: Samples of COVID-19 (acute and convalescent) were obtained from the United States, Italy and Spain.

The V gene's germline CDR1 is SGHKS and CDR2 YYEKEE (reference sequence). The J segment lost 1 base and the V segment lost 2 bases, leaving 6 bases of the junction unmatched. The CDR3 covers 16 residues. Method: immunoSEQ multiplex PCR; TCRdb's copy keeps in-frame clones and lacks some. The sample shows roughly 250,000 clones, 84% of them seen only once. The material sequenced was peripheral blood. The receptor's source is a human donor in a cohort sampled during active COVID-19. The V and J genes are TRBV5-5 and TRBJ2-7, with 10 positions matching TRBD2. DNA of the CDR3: TGTGCCAGCAGCTTTTACAGCGGGGGGGCTTCCTACGAGCAGTACTTC. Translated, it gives CASSFYSGGASYEQYF.